The 30 T cell receptor beta chains given below trace back to one sample, sequenced in a study of Tregs in tolerant kidney transplant recipients (dated by TCRdb to between 2018 and 2021). The time point label, read with the paper, signifies: blood sample drawn before combined kidney and bone marrow transplant. Library prep was done by the immunoSEQ multiplex PCR assay. TCRdb stores this immuneACCESS table with in-frame sequences only. Part of the clones is absent; in the studies checked, under half of the shortfall reflects unresolved V genes, and no reason is known for the rest. Counted in this sample were around 66,000 clones; approximately 85% of them appeared once. Around 2.3% of the sample is held by the ten biggest clonotypes. The sample was Tregs from blood, taken before the transplant. Source of these receptors: a human donor who received a combined kidney and bone marrow transplant.

The chain links TRBV7-8 to TRBJ1-1, with D maybe TRBD1 (6 bases). The CDR3 has 13 residues. Germline CDR1 is SGHVS and CDR2 is FQNEAQ. The ends were cut back, 7 bases at V and 4 bases at J, with 13 bases in the middle. The CDR3 region is CASIPGHTTEAFF. CDR3 bases: TGTGCCAGCATTCCGGGACACACCACTGAAGCTTTCTTT.

The chain employs TRBV7-2 and TRBJ1-1; D unresolved. V shed 5 bases and J shed 1 base, with 14 bases lying between them. The CDR3 consists of 15 residues. CDR1 is SGHTA, CDR2 FQGNSA, per germline. The CDR3 DNA reads as TGTGCCAGCAGCCCTAGTGGGAGATCGAACACTGAAGCTTTCTTT. It encodes CASSPSGRSNTEAFF.

This clone was counted once. V gene TRBV5-6 combines with J gene TRBJ2-7; TRBD2 might be the D (7 bases). The CDR3 covers 15 residues. Deletions cut 0 bases from V and 4 bases from J, with 14 bases between. Germline CDR1 and CDR2: SGHDT and YYEEEE. The CDR3 DNA follows: TGTGCCAGCAGCTTGGGTCGGGGGGCGGGTTACGAGCAGTACTTC. Amino acids: CASSLGRGAGYEQYF.

This clone was seen once. The V call is TRBV25-1, the J call TRBJ1-1, with D maybe TRBD1 (5 bases). The CDR3 loop spans 13 amino acids. V was shortened by 1 base and J by 6 bases, with 9 bases between the two germline ends. CDR1 is MGHDK and CDR2 is SYGVNS in the germline V gene. This CDR3 is CASSEWRGPEAFF. CDR3 bases: TGTGCCAGCAGTGAATGGAGGGGACCTGAAGCTTTCTTT.

The chain couples TRBV2 to TRBJ2-5, with 9 bases aligning to TRBD1. Germline lookup yields CDR1 SNHLY and CDR2 FYNNEI. J gave up 5 bases and V 10 bases, and 11 bases lay outside the gene matches. The CDR3 has 14 residues. CDR3 in DNA: TGTGCCACCTTACAGAGGGGGACAGGGGAGACCCAGTACTTC. This codes for CATLQRGTGETQYF.

In the case of this clone: As the CDR3 is not closed by the conserved phenylalanine or tryptophan, this likely results from a read error. The limits of the CDR3 on the DNA are not certain, so only TCRdb's listed CDR3 is given. This chain links TRBV11-2 with TRBJ1-2; the DNA was not used to check the table's D call, TRBD1. Germline CDR1 and CDR2: SGHAT and FQNNGV. The CDR3 is 9 amino acids long, termini counted. The CDR3 reads CASSSTGAR.

This clone has only a few counts. The chain carries TRBV6-6 and TRBJ2-7, with 13 bases matching TRBD2. V was pared by 6 bases and J by 7 bases, with 6 bases of the junction left unmatched. Germline V gene sequence: CDR1 MNHNY, CDR2 SVGAGI (reference sequence). The CDR3 runs to 14 residues. In nucleotides, the CDR3 is TGTGCCAGCAGACGGACTAGCGGGAGTTGGGAGCAGTACTTC. It is translated as CASRRTSGSWEQYF.

V is TRBV28 and J is TRBJ1-3; D unresolved. The germline V and J ends were trimmed by 6 bases and 2 bases, with 14 bases remaining between them. The CDR3 spans 15 residues. The germline V gene has CDR1 MDHEN and CDR2 SYDVKM. Here the CDR3 DNA reads TGTGCCAGCAGCCCCCGTGGGATGACTGGAAACACCATATATTTT. Its protein product is CASSPRGMTGNTIYF.

This sequence joins TRBV27 and TRBJ2-7; 10 nucleotides agree with TRBD1. CDR3 length: 17 amino acids. V trimming: 5 bases; J trimming: 2 bases; junction bases outside the gene matches: 12. Germline V gene data show CDR1 as MNHEY and CDR2 as SMNVEV (reference sequence). The DNA of the CDR3 is TGTGCCAGCAGTCCCGACAGGGGGCGCCTCCCGGCCTACGAGCAGTACTTC. Its protein is CASSPDRGRLPAYEQYF.

This chain links TRBV11-2 with TRBJ2-5, with TRBD1 matching 8 bases. Germline CDR1 is SGHAT and CDR2 is FQNNGV. With 4 bases clipped from V and 3 bases from J, the junction kept 7 bases outside the gene matches. This CDR3 is built from 15 residues. CDR3 sequence: CASSSDPGQEETQYF. The CDR3 region has the DNA TGTGCCAGCAGCTCAGACCCGGGACAGGAAGAGACCCAGTACTTC.

This chain links TRBV5-3 with TRBJ2-2; perhaps TRBD2 as D (5 bases). TRBV5-3 qualifies as an ORF whose function is uncertain. V was shortened by 4 bases and J by 0 bases, with 13 bases between the two germline ends. The CDR3 covers 16 residues. The CDR3 bases are TGTGCCAGAAGCCCTACTACTAGAACGAACACCGGGGAGCTGTTTTTT. Residues: CARSPTTRTNTGELFF.

In DNA, the CDR3 is TGTGCCAGCAGTCTCAATAGGGATTCACCCCTCCACTTT. This codes for CASSLNRDSPLHF. This sequence joins TRBV27 and TRBJ1-6; D gene uncertain. Germline lookup yields CDR1 MNHEY and CDR2 SMNVEV (reference sequence). Trimming took 5 bases from V and 8 from J, leaving 10 bases between them. The CDR3 totals 13 residues.

This chain joins TRBV19 and TRBJ1-5, with a weak D call TRBD1 (5 bases). Trimming cost V 3 bases and J 2 bases, with 14 bases left between them. The germline gives CDR1 LNHDA, CDR2 SQIVND (reference sequence). There are 16 residues in the CDR3. The CDR3 here is CASSIKGAQGNQPQHF. The CDR3 DNA follows: TGTGCCAGTAGTATTAAAGGGGCCCAGGGCAATCAGCCCCAGCATTTT.

The chain links TRBV25-1 to TRBJ1-1, with a weak D call TRBD1 (5 bases). The germline V gene has CDR1 MGHDK and CDR2 SYGVNS. The CDR3 is made up of 16 amino acids. V was trimmed by 3 bases and J by 4 bases, leaving 18 bases between them. CDR3 in DNA: TGTGCCAGCAGTGATGACAATACTCTAAGGGGCACTGAAGCTTTCTTT. Its protein product is CASSDDNTLRGTEAFF.

V is TRBV13 and J is TRBJ1-6; D is uncertain. Germline V gene sequence: CDR1 PRHDT, CDR2 FYEKMQ (reference sequence). The CDR3 sequence is 14 residues long. V shed 3 bases and J shed 9 bases, with 12 bases lying between them. CDR3 DNA sequence: TGTGCCAGCAGCTTTAAGGGTTTTGGTTCACCCCTCCACTTT. Its translation: CASSFKGFGSPLHF.

This clone is a singleton in its sample. This chain links TRBV27 with TRBJ1-5; the match to TRBD1 covers 12 bases. Germline CDR1 MNHEY, CDR2 SMNVEV (reference sequence). The V gene end was trimmed by 3 bases and the J gene end by 6 bases; junction bases not matched to a gene: 6. The CDR3 contains 16 residues. For the CDR3, the DNA is TGTGCCAGCAGTTTCCTCGGGACAGGGGGCCTTCAGCCCCAGCATTTT. Encoded protein: CASSFLGTGGLQPQHF.

The rearrangement uses TRBV7-9 and TRBJ2-1; D tentatively fits TRBD1 or TRBD2 (5 bases each). This CDR3 is 16 amino acids long. From germline, CDR1 is SEHNR and CDR2 FQNEAQ (reference sequence). V was clipped by 5 bases and J by 1 base, with 15 bases between them. CDR3 sequence: CASSPYGTRSYNEQFF. In nucleotides, the CDR3 is TGTGCCAGCAGCCCGTACGGGACGCGGTCCTACAATGAGCAGTTCTTC.

A word on this clone: The same CDR3 is also encoded by other DNA sequences in this sample. J is TRBJ2-7 and V is TRBV20-1; a possible D gene is TRBD1 (6 bases). Germline CDR1 and CDR2: DFQATT and SNEGSKA (reference sequence). V was cut by 2 bases and J by 4 bases, with 6 bases left in between. CDR3 length equals 11 residues. This CDR3 reads CSARQGYEQYF. Written as DNA, the CDR3 is TGCAGTGCTAGACAGGGGTACGAGCAGTACTTC.

The genes are TRBV5-1 and TRBJ1-1; TRBD1 aligns across 8 bases. V was clipped by 4 bases and J by 1 base; unmatched bases: 6. Germline assignment: CDR1 SGHRS and CDR2 YFSETQ. This CDR3 region has 15 residues. CDR3 nucleotide sequence: TGCGCCAGCAGCGGGGGGACAGGTCCGAACACTGAAGCTTTCTTT. As protein: CASSGGTGPNTEAFF.

The CDR3 bases are TGCGCCAGCAGCGGGCAGGGGTACAAGCAGTACTTC. The encoded protein is CASSGQGYKQYF. The genes are TRBV5-1 and TRBJ2-7, with D possibly matching TRBD1 (6 bases). Trimming left V 4 bases short and J 8 bases short, with 13 bases between. The CDR3 length is 12 residues. CDR1 SGHRS and CDR2 YFSETQ come from the germline V gene.

The chain joins TRBV21-1 to TRBJ1-1; TRBD1 was called by the table and not checked on the DNA. TRBV21-1 is a pseudogene locus. This CDR3 is built from 17 residues. CDR3 DNA: TGTGCCAGCAGCAAGAGGACAGGGAAGCCCTCGCATACTGAAGCTTTCTTT. Its protein product is CASSKRTGKPSHTEAFF.

This clone was counted a single time. The chain has TRBV28 and TRBJ2-1; 8 positions agree with TRBD2. The CDR3 totals 19 residues. Germline CDR1 and CDR2: MDHEN and SYDVKM. V gave up 3 bases and J gave up 6 bases; unmatched junction bases: 19. CDR3 in DNA: TGTGCCAGCAGTTTGAGATTTACTAGCGGAATCCCTGTTCCCAATGAGCAGTTCTTC. This gives the protein CASSLRFTSGIPVPNEQFF.

This clone was seen a single time. The genes are TRBV9 and TRBJ2-1; no clear D gene. V shed 3 bases and J shed 3 bases, with 13 bases lying between them. From germline, CDR1 is SGDLS and CDR2 YYNGEE. The CDR3 loop spans 15 amino acids. CDR3 sequence: CASSAAPAIYNEQFF. The CDR3 nucleotides read TGTGCCAGCAGCGCCGCCCCAGCCATCTACAATGAGCAGTTCTTC.

The chain combines TRBV7-9 with TRBJ2-7; 8 bases align to TRBD1. Germline assignment: CDR1 SEHNR and CDR2 FQNEAQ (reference sequence). V lost 5 bases and J lost 2; bases outside the gene matches: 8. The CDR3 is made up of 15 amino acids. The CDR3 region is CASSRRGLNTYEQYF. The CDR3 coding sequence is TGTGCCAGCAGCCGCAGGGGGCTAAACACCTACGAGCAGTACTTC.

The chain recombines TRBV9 with TRBJ2-3, with D hard to call. Germline lookup yields CDR1 SGDLS and CDR2 YYNGEE. The CDR3 loop spans 16 amino acids. V was clipped by 0 bases and J by 6 bases, with 17 bases between them. CDR3 protein: CASSVAVTTPWDTQYF. DNA for the CDR3: TGTGCCAGCAGCGTAGCTGTGACAACCCCCTGGGATACGCAGTATTTT.

The V gene is TRBV6-5, the J gene TRBJ2-3; 7 bases map to TRBD2. V was pared by 7 bases and J by 6 bases, with 10 bases of the junction left unmatched. The length of the CDR3 is 14 residues. In germline, CDR1 is MNHEY, CDR2 SVGAGI. The CDR3 loop reads CASKRDPAMDTQYF. Here the CDR3 DNA reads TGTGCCAGCAAGCGGGACCCAGCCATGGATACGCAGTATTTT.

The sample holds a few counts of this clone. In DNA form, the CDR3 reads TGCGCCAGCAGCCAAGGGGGGCATGAGGGTGAGCAGTTCTTC. It translates to CASSQGGHEGEQFF. V gene TRBV4-1 combines with J gene TRBJ2-1; D may be TRBD1 (6 bases). Germline V lookup: CDR1 MGHRA, CDR2 YSYEKL. The CDR3 loop spans 14 amino acids. V lost 1 base and J 9 bases, leaving 13 bases between the germline ends.

This chain links TRBV6-5 with TRBJ1-6; no reliable D call. The CDR3 has 12 amino acids. CDR1 is MNHEY, CDR2 SVGAGI, per germline. The V and J ends lost 4 bases and 13 bases respectively, with 11 bases between them. The DNA for the CDR3 is TGTGCCAGCAGTTTCGTGGGCGCGCCCCTCCACTTT. It codes for CASSFVGAPLHF.

This clone was observed a handful of times. The chain couples TRBV4-1 to TRBJ1-2; TRBD1 matches 11 bases. The CDR3 extends over 19 amino acids. V lost 5 bases, J lost 1 base, and 15 bases stayed unmatched. CDR1 and CDR2 from the germline V gene are MGHRA and YSYEKL. CDR3 loop: CASSVTPGTGGYYNYGYTF. CDR3 in DNA: TGCGCCAGCAGCGTAACCCCCGGGACAGGGGGTTATTATAACTATGGCTACACCTTC.

This clone has only a few counts. The V gene is TRBV15, the J gene TRBJ2-1; D uncertain. The CDR3 spans 15 residues. With 0 bases removed from V and 6 bases from J, the gap between germline ends came to 12 bases. Germline-derived CDR1 and CDR2 are LNHNV and YYDKDF (reference sequence). The CDR3 DNA reads as TGTGCCACCAGCAGAGATTGGCAGTATAGCAATGAGCAGTTCTTC. Amino acids: CATSRDWQYSNEQFF.